The next 32 T cell receptor beta chains were all read from a single sample in a study of cytomegalovirus exposure and HLA in healthy donors. In the PCR, 60 Vbeta and 13 Jbeta primers were used. The protocol was immunoSEQ multiplex PCR, while the TCRdb copy is restricted to in-frame clones and leaves out a portion. The repertoire includes 150,000 to 200,000 clones, approximately 80% of them detected once, and approximately 5.4% sits in the top ten. The sequencing sample was made of PBMCs. The receptors were gathered from a woman in her 30s in good health and CMV-seropositive.

This sequence joins TRBV7-2 and TRBJ1-2; the D gene is possibly TRBD1 (5 bases). Germline V gene lookup returns CDR1 SGHTA and CDR2 FQGNSA. The V end lost 5 bases, the J end lost 4 bases, and 17 bases lay between the germline ends. The CDR3 sequence is 15 residues long. The CDR3 reads CASSEDRTITYGYTF. DNA of the CDR3: TGTGCCAGCAGCGAAGACAGAACAATAACCTATGGCTACACCTTC.

The chain couples TRBV28 to TRBJ2-3, with 12 bases identical to TRBD2. The CDR3 runs to 21 residues. V lost 0 bases, J lost 2 bases, and 15 bases stayed unmatched. In germline, CDR1 is MDHEN, CDR2 SYDVKM. The CDR3 protein is CASSLWGRASGRAEITDTQYF. Written as DNA, the CDR3 is TGTGCCAGCAGTTTATGGGGTAGGGCTAGCGGGAGGGCCGAGATCACAGATACGCAGTATTTT.

The chain combines TRBV5-6 with TRBJ1-2; a weak D match, TRBD1 (5 bases). This CDR3 region has 16 residues. V was pared by 3 bases and J by 8 bases, with 23 bases between. Germline-derived CDR1 and CDR2 are SGHDT and YYEEEE. CDR3: CASSSNAAGRGSGYTF. CDR3 nucleotides: TGTGCCAGCAGCTCAAACGCCGCGGGACGGGGATCGGGCTACACCTTC.

The chain carries TRBV10-3 and TRBJ2-7; TRBD1 agrees at 10 bases. Germline CDR1 ENHRY, CDR2 SYGVKD. With V trimmed by 10 bases and J by 0 bases, 6 bases remained unmatched. The CDR3 runs 14 residues. CDR3 DNA: TGTGCCAGCGGACAGGGGGAAAGCTCCTACGAGCAGTACTTC. Translating gives CASGQGESSYEQYF.

The CDR3 region is CASSRTSGNQETQYF. The CDR3 nucleotides read TGTGCCAGCAGTAGGACTAGCGGGAACCAAGAGACCCAGTACTTC. This chain links TRBV28 with TRBJ2-5, with 12 bases fitting TRBD2. From germline, CDR1 is MDHEN and CDR2 SYDVKM. The CDR3 totals 15 residues. With V trimmed by 5 bases and J by 0 bases, 1 base remained unmatched.

The rearrangement uses TRBV7-9 and TRBJ2-1, with D perhaps TRBD2 (6 bases). The V gene's germline CDR1 is SEHNR and CDR2 FQNEAQ (reference sequence). V lost 4 bases, J lost 3 bases, and 13 bases lay in between. The CDR3 runs 15 residues. DNA of the CDR3: TGTGCCAGCAGCTCCGAGTGGACTATCTACAATGAGCAGTTCTTC. Translation: CASSSEWTIYNEQFF.

On this clone: Relative to the germline gene, one junction end is altered; a read error may explain this. This chain uses TRBV7-3 with TRBJ1-5, with TRBD1 as a possible D gene (6 bases). Germline V gene lookup returns CDR1 SGHTA and CDR2 FQGTGA. The length of the CDR3 is 14 residues. The CDR3, as DNA: TGTGCCAGCAGCTTATTGGGGGCCAATCAACCCCAGCATTTT. It yields the protein CASSLLGANQPQHF.

The genes are TRBV4-3 and TRBJ2-1; D gene ambiguous. Germline values: CDR1 LGHNA, CDR2 YSLEER. The CDR3 extends over 15 amino acids. The V gene lost 1 base and the J gene lost 9 bases, with 16 bases spanning the gap. The CDR3 DNA reads TGCGCCAGCAGCCAAGTGAACACCGCTGGAGTTGAGCAGTTCTTC. It yields the protein CASSQVNTAGVEQFF.

The CDR3 nucleotides are TGTGCCAGCAGTGAAGCGGGTTACACAGGGCTTGGCTACACCTTC. Amino acid sequence: CASSEAGYTGLGYTF. The gene calls are TRBV6-1 and TRBJ1-2, with D perhaps TRBD1 (6 bases). Germline values: CDR1 MNHNS, CDR2 SASEGT. Trimming removed 0 bases from V and 7 bases from J, with 15 bases in between. The CDR3 has 15 residues.

The chain joins TRBV10-1 to TRBJ1-2; D uncertain. The germline CDR1 and CDR2 sequences are WNHNN and SYGVQD (reference sequence). Between the trimmed V and J ends, which lost 7 bases and 8 bases, there was a span of 14 bases. This CDR3 region has 12 residues. CDR3 protein: CASKKRGSGYTF. The CDR3 DNA is TGCGCCAGCAAGAAGCGCGGATCGGGCTACACCTTC.

In nucleotides, the CDR3 is TGTGCCAGCAGCACCTGGACAGACGACAATCAGCCCCAGCATTTT. It codes for CASSTWTDDNQPQHF. This chain joins TRBV5-6 and TRBJ1-5; possibly TRBD1 for D (6 bases). This CDR3 has 15 residues. CDR1 and CDR2 from the germline V gene are SGHDT and YYEEEE. V lost 4 bases, J lost 3 bases, and 14 bases lay in between. Full variable domain (outside the CDR3, taken from reference TRBV5-6 and TRBJ1-5): DAGVTQSPTHLIKTRGQQVTLRCSPKSGHDTVSWYQQALGQGPQFIFQYYEEEERQRGNFPDRFSGHQFPNYSSELNVNALLLGDSALYLCASSTWTDDNQPQHFGDGTRLSIL.

This clone has more than one count but fewer than ten. This rearrangement joins TRBV5-6 to TRBJ2-7; D uncertain. The CDR3 sequence is 15 residues long. The V gene's germline CDR1 is SGHDT and CDR2 YYEEEE. Trimming stripped 0 bases from V and 1 base from J, with 11 bases between. The CDR3 sequence is CASSLDFAVSYEQYF. The CDR3 bases are TGTGCCAGCAGCTTGGATTTTGCAGTTTCCTACGAGCAGTACTTC.

The gene calls are TRBV5-6 and TRBJ2-7, with TRBD1 matching 9 bases. The V and J ends lost 1 base and 6 bases, in that order; junction bases with no gene match: 11. This CDR3 contains 16 residues. Germline lookup yields CDR1 SGHDT and CDR2 YYEEEE. CDR3 residues: CASSLWPGTGMIEQYF. The CDR3 coding sequence is TGTGCCAGCAGCTTGTGGCCCGGGACAGGGATGATCGAGCAGTACTTC. Full variable domain (remainder filled in from reference TRBV5-6 and TRBJ2-7): DAGVTQSPTHLIKTRGQQVTLRCSPKSGHDTVSWYQQALGQGPQFIFQYYEEEERQRGNFPDRFSGHQFPNYSSELNVNALLLGDSALYLCASSLWPGTGMIEQYFGPGTRLTVT.

The chain carries TRBV6-1 and TRBJ1-5; D is unclear. Per germline, CDR1 MNHNS and CDR2 SASEGT. The V and J ends lost 3 bases and 4 bases respectively, with 13 bases between them. The CDR3 runs 15 residues. The DNA of the CDR3 is TGTGCCAGCAGTGAGATTTCCTCGGGTAATCAGCCCCAGCATTTT. This sequence encodes CASSEISSGNQPQHF.

V usage is TRBV25-1 and J usage is TRBJ2-7; 7 bases match TRBD1. Germline CDR1 is MGHDK and CDR2 is SYGVNS. The V and J ends lost 5 bases and 3 bases, in that order; junction bases with no gene match: 4. The CDR3 loop spans 13 amino acids. CDR3 loop: CASSPGQNYEQYF. DNA of the CDR3: TGTGCCAGCAGTCCGGGACAGAACTACGAGCAGTACTTC.

The gene calls are TRBV19 and TRBJ2-7, with 9 bases lining up with TRBD1. Germline-derived CDR1 and CDR2 are LNHDA and SQIVND (reference sequence). The J segment lost 5 bases and the V segment lost 4 bases, leaving 9 bases of the junction unmatched. The CDR3 runs to 15 residues. CDR3 region: CASSRIGQGFDEQYF. The CDR3 region has the DNA TGTGCCAGTAGTAGAATCGGACAGGGGTTCGACGAGCAGTACTTC.

CDR3: CASSILVTTDTQYF. The CDR3 DNA reads as TGTGCCAGTAGTATTTTAGTAACCACAGATACGCAGTATTTT. The chain has TRBV19 and TRBJ2-3; D unresolved. This CDR3 has 14 residues. CDR1 is LNHDA and CDR2 is SQIVND in the germline V gene (reference sequence). The V and J ends lost 3 bases and 2 bases respectively, with 9 bases between them.

This chain joins TRBV29-1 and TRBJ2-1, with D tentatively TRBD1 (5 bases). Germline values: CDR1 SQVTM, CDR2 ANQGSEA. There are 15 residues in the CDR3. V was shortened by 6 bases and J by 2 bases, with 17 bases between the two germline ends. The CDR3 protein is CSVPSMGRPYNEQFF. The CDR3 DNA follows: TGCAGCGTCCCTTCTATGGGGCGCCCCTACAATGAGCAGTTCTTC.

The chain is built from TRBV5-1 and TRBJ2-1; 11 bases align to TRBD2. The CDR3 spans 16 residues. Germline loops: CDR1 SGHRS, CDR2 YFSETQ. The V and J ends lost 4 bases and 6 bases, in that order; junction bases with no gene match: 9. CDR3 amino acids: CASSQGTSGNVNEQFF. In DNA form, the CDR3 reads TGCGCCAGCAGCCAGGGGACTAGCGGCAATGTCAATGAGCAGTTCTTC.

The chain is built from TRBV6-5 and TRBJ1-2, with 10 bases fitting TRBD1. The CDR3 has 13 residues. With V trimmed by 6 bases and J by 8 bases, 6 bases remained unmatched. In germline, CDR1 is MNHEY, CDR2 SVGAGI. The CDR3 DNA is TGTGCCAGCAGGGTCGGGACAGGGGAAGGCTACACCTTC. Residues: CASRVGTGEGYTF.

Here the CDR3 DNA reads TGTGCCAGCAGACCTCGGAGGGCCGGGGAGCTGTTTTTT. Its translation is CASRPRRAGELFF. This rearrangement joins TRBV6-5 to TRBJ2-2, with a tentative D call TRBD2 (6 bases). The germline V gene encodes CDR1 MNHEY and CDR2 SVGAGI. Trimming removed 6 bases at V and 6 bases at J, with 11 bases between. This CDR3 is 13 amino acids long.

CDR3 protein: CASSLASQGARGYTF. Written as DNA, the CDR3 is TGCGCCAGCAGCTTGGCGTCGCAGGGGGCGCGTGGCTACACCTTC. V is TRBV5-1 and J is TRBJ1-2, with 8 bases that match TRBD1. Germline V lookup: CDR1 SGHRS, CDR2 YFSETQ. This CDR3 is 15 amino acids long. V shed 0 bases and J 7 bases; nucleotides not matched to a gene: 8.

The chain joins TRBV6-5 to TRBJ1-2; 8 nucleotides match TRBD1. This CDR3 spans 13 amino acids. CDR1 and CDR2 (germline): MNHEY, SVGAGI. Trimming removed 6 bases from V and 3 bases from J; junction bases left unmatched: 3. The CDR3 here is CASSQTGDYGYTF. CDR3 in DNA: TGTGCCAGCAGCCAGACAGGGGACTATGGCTACACCTTC.

The chain carries TRBV6-1 and TRBJ2-1; TRBD1 agrees at 8 bases. The CDR3 has 14 residues. Germline V gene data show CDR1 as MNHNS and CDR2 as SASEGT. The J segment lost 8 bases and the V segment lost 3 bases, leaving 6 bases of the junction unmatched. Here the CDR3 DNA reads TGTGCCAGCAGTGACGTAGGGACAGGCCATGAGCAGTTCTTC. It yields the protein CASSDVGTGHEQFF.

The chain links TRBV5-1 to TRBJ2-1; D perhaps matches TRBD2 (6 bases). Germline V gene lookup returns CDR1 SGHRS and CDR2 YFSETQ. Trimming removed 0 bases at V and 4 bases at J, with 14 bases between. The CDR3 length is 16 residues. In DNA form, the CDR3 reads TGCGCCAGCAGCTTGGTTCGGGAGTTGAGATACAATGAGCAGTTCTTC. It codes for CASSLVRELRYNEQFF.

The genes are TRBV18 and TRBJ1-2, with 9 bases matching TRBD1. V trimming: 0 bases; J trimming: 7 bases; junction bases outside the gene matches: 3. Germline assignment: CDR1 KGHSH and CDR2 LQKENI. The CDR3 consists of 14 residues. CDR3: CASSPPQQGAGYTF. The DNA of the CDR3 is TGTGCCAGCTCACCACCCCAACAGGGGGCTGGCTACACCTTC.

This chain uses TRBV4-1 with TRBJ2-1; 8 bases are a match to TRBD2. CDR1 and CDR2 (germline): MGHRA, YSYEKL. Trimming took 4 bases from V and 2 from J; bases not matched to a gene: 1. CDR3 length: 14 amino acids. CDR3 protein: CASSPAGAYNEQFF. The DNA for the CDR3 is TGCGCCAGCAGCCCAGCGGGGGCCTACAATGAGCAGTTCTTC.

The table lists this clone with a count of one. The chain is built from TRBV7-9 and TRBJ2-4; D not certain. The CDR3 has 17 amino acids. Germline V gene data show CDR1 as SEHNR and CDR2 as FQNEAQ (reference sequence). Deletions cut 1 base from V and 0 bases from J, with 13 bases between. For the CDR3, the DNA is TGTGCCAGCAGCTTAGTTGTGTCAGGCCTAGCCAAAAACATTCAGTACTTC. Its translation is CASSLVVSGLAKNIQYF.

This chain links TRBV12-2 with TRBJ1-2. TRBV12-2 is a pseudogene locus. CDR3 size: 13 residues. CDR3 coding DNA: TGTGCAAGTCCGGAGGGCAGACAATATGGCTACACCTTC. This gives the protein CASPEGRQYGYTF.

Only a few counts were recorded for this clone. This chain connects TRBV5-1 to TRBJ1-2, with D possibly being TRBD1 (6 bases). The germline V and J ends were trimmed by 0 bases and 8 bases, with 11 bases remaining between them. The CDR3 runs 13 residues. CDR1 is SGHRS and CDR2 is YFSETQ in the germline V gene. CDR3 amino acids: CASSLGGPVGYTF. The CDR3 DNA reads as TGCGCCAGCAGCTTGGGGGGGCCGGTCGGCTACACCTTC.

V is TRBV6-1 and J is TRBJ1-5; maybe TRBD1 (6 bases). The CDR3 has 14 residues. V was cut by 5 bases and J by 5 bases, with 13 bases left in between. Germline V lookup: CDR1 MNHNS, CDR2 SASEGT. CDR3 sequence (DNA): TGTGCCAGCAGTAAAAGGGGGTGGGATCAGCCCCAGCATTTT. As protein: CASSKRGWDQPQHF.

This chain uses TRBV28 with TRBJ2-7; TRBD2 is a possible D gene (6 bases). The CDR3 runs 14 residues. Trimming took off 2 bases at V and 4 bases at J, with 12 bases between the two ends. The germline CDR1 and CDR2 sequences are MDHEN and SYDVKM. The CDR3 DNA sequence: TGTGCCAGCAGTTTAGCGGGGCTAACATACGAGCAGTACTTC. This encodes CASSLAGLTYEQYF. The whole variable domain, filled in from reference TRBV28 and TRBJ2-7, reads DVKVTQSSRYLVKRTGEKVFLECVQDMDHENMFWYRQDPGLGLRLIYFSYDVKMKEKGDIPEGYSVSREKKERFSLILESASTNQTSMYLCASSLAGLTYEQYFGPGTRLTVT.